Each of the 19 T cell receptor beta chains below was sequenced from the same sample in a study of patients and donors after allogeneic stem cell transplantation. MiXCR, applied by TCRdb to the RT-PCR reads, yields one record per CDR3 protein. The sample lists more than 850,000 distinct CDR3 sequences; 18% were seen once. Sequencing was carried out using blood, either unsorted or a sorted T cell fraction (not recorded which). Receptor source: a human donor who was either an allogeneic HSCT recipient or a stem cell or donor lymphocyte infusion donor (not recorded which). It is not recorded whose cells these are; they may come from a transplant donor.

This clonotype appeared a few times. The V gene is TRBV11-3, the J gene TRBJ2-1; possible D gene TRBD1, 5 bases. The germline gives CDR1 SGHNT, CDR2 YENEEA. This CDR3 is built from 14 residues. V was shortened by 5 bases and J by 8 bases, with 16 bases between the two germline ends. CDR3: CASSVHQGLDEQFF. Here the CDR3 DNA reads TGTGCCAGCAGCGTACATCAGGGTTTGGATGAGCAGTTCTTC. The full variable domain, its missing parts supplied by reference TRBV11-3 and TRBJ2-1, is EAGVVQSPRYKIIEKKQPVAFWCNPISGHNTLYWYLQNLGQGPELLIRYENEEAVDDSQLPKDRFSAERLKGVDSTLKIQPAELGDSAVYLCASSVHQGLDEQFFGPGTRLTVL.

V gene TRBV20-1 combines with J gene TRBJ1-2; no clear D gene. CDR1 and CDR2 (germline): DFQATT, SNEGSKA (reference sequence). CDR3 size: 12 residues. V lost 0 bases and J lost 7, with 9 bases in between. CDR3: CSARDKGFGYTF. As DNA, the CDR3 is TGCAGTGCTAGAGATAAAGGGTTTGGCTACACCTTC.

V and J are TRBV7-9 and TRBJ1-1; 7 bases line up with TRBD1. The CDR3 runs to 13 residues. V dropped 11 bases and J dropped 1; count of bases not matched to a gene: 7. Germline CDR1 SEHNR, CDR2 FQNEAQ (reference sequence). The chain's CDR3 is CACQGQRNTEAFF. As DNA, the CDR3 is TGTGCCTGCCAGGGACAGAGGAACACTGAAGCTTTCTTT.

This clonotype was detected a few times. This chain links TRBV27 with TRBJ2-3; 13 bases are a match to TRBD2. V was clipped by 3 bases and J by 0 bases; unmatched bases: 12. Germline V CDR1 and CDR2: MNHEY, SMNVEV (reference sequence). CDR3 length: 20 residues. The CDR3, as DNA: TGTGCCAGCAGTTTTAGGGGACTAGCGGGGCCTACCTCTAGCACAGATACGCAGTATTTT. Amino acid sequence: CASSFRGLAGPTSSTDTQYF.

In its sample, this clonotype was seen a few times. The CDR3 here is CASSQDSGTGLYEQYF. CDR3 nucleotide sequence: TGCGCCAGCAGCCAAGATTCCGGGACAGGCCTCTACGAGCAGTACTTC. The V gene is TRBV4-1, the J gene TRBJ2-7, with 8 bases lining up with TRBD1. J lost 3 bases, V lost 0 bases, and 7 bases had no gene match. Germline CDR1 is MGHRA and CDR2 is YSYEKL. This CDR3 spans 16 amino acids.

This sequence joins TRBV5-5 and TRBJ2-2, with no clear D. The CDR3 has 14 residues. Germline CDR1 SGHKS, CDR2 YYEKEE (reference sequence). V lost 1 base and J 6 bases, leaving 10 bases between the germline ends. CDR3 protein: CASSLSEASGELFF. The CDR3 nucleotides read TGTGCCAGCAGCTTGTCCGAGGCATCCGGGGAGCTGTTTTTT.

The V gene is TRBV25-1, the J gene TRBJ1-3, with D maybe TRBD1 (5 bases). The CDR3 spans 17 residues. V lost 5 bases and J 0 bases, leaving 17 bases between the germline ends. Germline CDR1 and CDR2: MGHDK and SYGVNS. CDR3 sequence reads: CASSPRGGTSSGNTIYF. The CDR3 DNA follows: TGTGCCAGCAGTCCCCGGGGGGGGACGAGCTCTGGAAACACCATATATTTT.

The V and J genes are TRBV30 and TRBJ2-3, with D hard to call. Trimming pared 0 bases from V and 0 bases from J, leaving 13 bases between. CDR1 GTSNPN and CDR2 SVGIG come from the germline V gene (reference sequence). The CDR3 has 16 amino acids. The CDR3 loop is CAWSVWLPTSTDTQYF. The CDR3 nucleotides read TGTGCCTGGAGTGTATGGCTGCCCACTAGCACAGATACGCAGTATTTT.

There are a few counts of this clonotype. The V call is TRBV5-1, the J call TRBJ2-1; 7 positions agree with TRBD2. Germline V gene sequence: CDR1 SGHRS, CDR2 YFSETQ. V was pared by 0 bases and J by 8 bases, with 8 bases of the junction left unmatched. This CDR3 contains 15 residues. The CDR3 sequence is CASSLVAGGSDEQFF. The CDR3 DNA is TGCGCCAGCAGCTTGGTCGCGGGCGGGAGCGATGAGCAGTTCTTC. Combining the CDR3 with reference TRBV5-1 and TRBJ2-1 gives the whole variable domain KAGVTQTPRYLIKTRGQQVTLSCSPISGHRSVSWYQQTPGQGLQFLFEYFSETQRNKGNFPGRFSGRQFSNSRSEMNVSTLELGDSALYLCASSLVAGGSDEQFFGPGTRLTVL.

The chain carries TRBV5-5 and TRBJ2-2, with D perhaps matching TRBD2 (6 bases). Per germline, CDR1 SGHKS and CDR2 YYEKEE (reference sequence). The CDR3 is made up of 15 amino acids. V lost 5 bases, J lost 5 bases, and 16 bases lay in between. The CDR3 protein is CASSHTSTPTGELFF. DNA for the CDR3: TGTGCCAGCAGTCATACTAGCACCCCAACCGGGGAGCTGTTTTTT.

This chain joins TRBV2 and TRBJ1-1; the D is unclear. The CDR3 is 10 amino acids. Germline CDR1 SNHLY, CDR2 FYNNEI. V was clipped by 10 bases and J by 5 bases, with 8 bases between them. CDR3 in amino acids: CATDRTEAFF. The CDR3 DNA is TGTGCCACCGACCGTACTGAAGCTTTCTTT.

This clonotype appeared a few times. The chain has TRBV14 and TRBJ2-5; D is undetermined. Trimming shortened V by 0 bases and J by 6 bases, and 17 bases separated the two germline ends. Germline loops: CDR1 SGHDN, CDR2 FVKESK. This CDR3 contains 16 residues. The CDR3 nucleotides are TGTGCCAGCAGCCAAGATTGGTCGGGCAGACACAAGACCCAGTACTTC. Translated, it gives CASSQDWSGRHKTQYF. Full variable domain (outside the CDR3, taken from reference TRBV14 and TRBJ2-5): EAGVTQFPSHSVIEKGQTVTLRCDPISGHDNLYWYRRVMGKEIKFLLHFVKESKQDESGMPNNRFLAERTGGTYSTLKVQPAELEDSGVYFCASSQDWSGRHKTQYFGPGTRLLVL.

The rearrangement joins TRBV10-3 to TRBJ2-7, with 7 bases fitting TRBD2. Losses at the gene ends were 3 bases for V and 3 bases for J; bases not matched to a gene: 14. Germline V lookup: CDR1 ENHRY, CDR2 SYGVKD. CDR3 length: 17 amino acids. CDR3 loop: CAISDPTGLGRNYEQYF. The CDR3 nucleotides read TGTGCCATCAGTGATCCGACGGGTCTCGGGAGGAACTACGAGCAGTACTTC.

The CDR3 nucleotides read TGTGCCAGCAGCTTAAGGGCAGCAAAAGGAAACACCATATATTTT. It yields the protein CASSLRAAKGNTIYF. The chain uses TRBV11-2 and TRBJ1-3; no firm D call. Germline V gene lookup returns CDR1 SGHAT and CDR2 FQNNGV. The CDR3 totals 15 residues. The V end lost 2 bases, the J end lost 4 bases, and 12 bases lay between the germline ends. The whole variable domain, filled in from reference TRBV11-2 and TRBJ1-3, reads EAGVAQSPRYKIIEKRQSVAFWCNPISGHATLYWYQQILGQGPKLLIQFQNNGVVDDSQLPKDRFSAERLKGVDSTLKIQPAKLEDSAVYLCASSLRAAKGNTIYFGEGSWLTVV.

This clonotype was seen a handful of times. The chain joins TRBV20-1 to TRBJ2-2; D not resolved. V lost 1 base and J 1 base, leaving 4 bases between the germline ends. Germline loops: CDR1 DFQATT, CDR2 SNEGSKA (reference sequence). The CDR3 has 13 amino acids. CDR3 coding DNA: TGCAGTGCTAGAGCAAAGAACACCGGGGAGCTGTTTTTT. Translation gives CSARAKNTGELFF.

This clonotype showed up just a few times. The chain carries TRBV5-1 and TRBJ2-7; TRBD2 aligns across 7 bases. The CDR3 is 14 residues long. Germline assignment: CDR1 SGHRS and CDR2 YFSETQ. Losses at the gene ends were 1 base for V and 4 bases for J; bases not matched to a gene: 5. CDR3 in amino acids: CASSLMTGGYEQYF. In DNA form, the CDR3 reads TGCGCCAGCAGCTTGATGACGGGGGGATACGAGCAGTACTTC.

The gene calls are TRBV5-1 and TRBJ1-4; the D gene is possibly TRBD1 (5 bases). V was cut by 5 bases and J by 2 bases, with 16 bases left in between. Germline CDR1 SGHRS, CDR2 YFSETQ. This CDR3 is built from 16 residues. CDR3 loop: CASSRGNRQTNEKLFF. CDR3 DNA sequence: TGCGCCAGCAGTCGGGGCAACCGTCAGACTAATGAAAAACTGTTTTTT.

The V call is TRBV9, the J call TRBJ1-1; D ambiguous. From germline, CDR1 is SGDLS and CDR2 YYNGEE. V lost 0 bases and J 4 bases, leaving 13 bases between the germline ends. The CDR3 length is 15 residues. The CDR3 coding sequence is TGTGCCAGCAGCGTAGGACCGGGTGGCACCACTGAAGCTTTCTTT. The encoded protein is CASSVGPGGTTEAFF. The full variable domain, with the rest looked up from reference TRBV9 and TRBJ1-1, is DSGVTQTPKHLITATGQRVTLRCSPRSGDLSVYWYQQSLDQGLQFLIQYYNGEERAKGNILERFSAQQFPDLHSELNLSSLELGDSALYFCASSVGPGGTTEAFFGQGTRLTVV.

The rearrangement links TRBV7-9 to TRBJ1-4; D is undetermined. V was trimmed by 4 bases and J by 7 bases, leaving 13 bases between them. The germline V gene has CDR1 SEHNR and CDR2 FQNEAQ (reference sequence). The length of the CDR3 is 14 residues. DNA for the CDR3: TGTGCCAGCAGCTCGCAGTTAGGAGGTGAAAAACTGTTTTTT. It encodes CASSSQLGGEKLFF.